This T cell receptor (delta chain) was identified in a study of gamma-delta T cells after stem cell transplantation. TCRdb re-called the RT-PCR reads through CATT. The sample consists of under 8,000 delta-chain clones, more than 12% of them appearing once. The source is a human donor. It is not recorded whose cells these are; they may come from a transplant donor. The sequenced material came from gamma-delta T cells.

The CDR3 DNA follows: TGTGCTCTTGGGGAACTACCACCCTTCCTAGCCTGGGGGATCAACGATAAACTCATCTTT. As protein: CALGELPPFLAWGINDKLIF. The chain combines TRDV1 with TRDJ1, with a weak D call TRDD3 (9 bases). The V gene lost 0 bases and the J gene lost 4 bases, with 27 bases spanning the gap. Germline assignment: CDR1 TSWWSYY and CDR2 QGS. The CDR3 has 20 residues.